These 21 T cell receptor beta chains were sequenced from one sample in a study of spatial heterogeneity in lung cancer (dated by TCRdb to the late 2010s). In light of the paper, this sample's time point label describes: sample taken at primary tumor resection. Without any cell sorting, TCR sequencing was performed on whole RNA extracted either from tumor and nontumor lung tissue or from cryopreserved PBMC samples. The library was produced with 5' RACE. Reads for this sample came from a NextSeq 500. The public reads were reprocessed in TCRdb via fastp at Q25 and MiXCR, keeping in-frame beta chains. Rows are unified per CDR3 protein, each entry keeping the most common DNA and genes. The sample has around 11,000 distinct CDR3 sequences on record, 3% to 4.5% of them singletons. The top ten hold around 6.9% of the sample. Sequenced material: normal lung tissue next to the tumor, taken at surgery. Source of these receptors: a male donor with early-stage non-small cell lung cancer.

There are many counts of this clonotype. J is TRBJ2-3 and V is TRBV11-2; TRBD2 aligns across 9 bases. V dropped 4 bases and J dropped 4; count of bases not matched to a gene: 6. Germline CDR1 and CDR2: SGHAT and FQNNGV. The length of the CDR3 is 15 residues. This chain's CDR3 is CASSSPAGGSDTQYF. The CDR3 DNA sequence: TGTGCCAGCAGCTCCCCAGCGGGGGGATCAGATACGCAGTATTTT.

This clonotype is labeled as medium-sized. The gene calls are TRBV11-3 and TRBJ2-1, with 10 bases fitting TRBD2. Looked up from germline, CDR1 is SGHNT and CDR2 is YENEEA. This CDR3 comprises 15 residues. Trimming removed 3 bases from V and 4 bases from J; junction bases left unmatched: 3. CDR3 loop: CASSLGTSAYNEQFF. CDR3 bases: TGTGCCAGCAGCTTGGGGACTAGCGCTTACAATGAGCAGTTCTTC.

This clonotype was counted at least ten times. The CDR3 is CASSLQHATNEKLFF. As DNA, the CDR3 is TGTGCCAGCAGCTTACAGCATGCAACTAATGAAAAACTGTTTTTT. The genes are TRBV7-2 and TRBJ1-4, with unresolved D. The CDR3 has 15 amino acids. V gave up 2 bases and J gave up 0 bases, with 7 bases separating them. Looked up from germline, CDR1 is SGHTA and CDR2 is FQGNSA.

This clonotype was recorded at least ten times. The chain uses TRBV4-2 and TRBJ1-5; D not certain. Germline CDR1 LGHNA, CDR2 YNFKEQ. V lost 1 base and J lost 6, with 10 bases in between. The CDR3 runs to 14 residues. The DNA for the CDR3 is TGTGCCAGCAGCCAAGCGGGTTCGGTTCAGCCCCAGCATTTT. Translation gives CASSQAGSVQPQHF.

The chain couples TRBV7-2 to TRBJ2-5; the D gene could be TRBD1 or TRBD2 (5 bases each). V was trimmed by 4 bases and J by 4 bases, leaving 13 bases between them. This CDR3 is 14 amino acids long. Germline V gene data show CDR1 as SGHTA and CDR2 as FQGNSA. The CDR3 sequence: CASSSAGTLETQYF. Written as DNA, the CDR3 is TGTGCCAGCAGCTCAGCTGGGACCTTAGAGACCCAGTACTTC. The entire variable domain, with the rest obtained from reference TRBV7-2 and TRBJ2-5, is as follows: GAGVSQSPSNKVTEKGKDVELRCDPISGHTALYWYRQSLGQGLEFLIYFQGNSAPDKSGLPSDRFSAERTGGSVSTLTIQRTQQEDSAVYLCASSSAGTLETQYFGPGTRLLVL.

This clonotype was seen at least ten times. This chain joins TRBV29-1 and TRBJ2-6; tentatively, D is TRBD1 (6 bases). The germline V gene has CDR1 SQVTM and CDR2 ANQGSEA. V was clipped by 6 bases and J by 1 base, with 13 bases between them. The CDR3 runs to 15 residues. CDR3 sequence: CSVYSRGSGANVLTF. CDR3 coding DNA: TGCAGCGTCTACTCCAGGGGTTCTGGGGCCAACGTCCTGACTTTC.

This clonotype was found many times. The CDR3 bases are TGCAGTGCTAGTGCGGGCAGGGGAAATAATTCACCCCTCCACTTT. Translating it yields CSASAGRGNNSPLHF. V is TRBV20-1 and J is TRBJ1-6, with D perhaps TRBD1 (6 bases). Germline V lookup: CDR1 DFQATT, CDR2 SNEGSKA (reference sequence). Trimming stripped 3 bases from V and 5 bases from J, with 14 bases between. This CDR3 is built from 15 residues.

This clonotype was observed many times. Written as DNA, the CDR3 is TGTGCCAGCAGCCTGAACAGGGTCCCCTACGAGCAGTACTTC. Its protein is CASSLNRVPYEQYF. This chain joins TRBV7-9 and TRBJ2-7, with D tentatively TRBD1 (6 bases). The germline gives CDR1 SEHNR, CDR2 FQNEAQ (reference sequence). This CDR3 region has 14 residues. V was shortened by 5 bases and J by 2 bases, with 13 bases between the two germline ends.

Sample share makes this clonotype medium-sized. The chain joins TRBV19 to TRBJ1-5; 10 bases map to TRBD1. This CDR3 region has 17 residues. Germline V gives CDR1 LNHDA, CDR2 SQIVND (reference sequence). Losses at the gene ends were 6 bases for V and 0 bases for J; bases not matched to a gene: 8. The CDR3 coding sequence is TGTGCCAGTAGGTATCGGACAGGGGGGGATAGCAATCAGCCCCAGCATTTT. Encoded protein: CASRYRTGGDSNQPQHF.

This clonotype has a count of ten or more. The V and J genes are TRBV20-1 and TRBJ2-3; maybe TRBD2 (6 bases). The CDR3 runs 14 residues. The V and J ends lost 3 bases and 2 bases respectively, with 12 bases between them. Per the germline V gene, CDR1 is DFQATT and CDR2 is SNEGSKA (reference sequence). In DNA form, the CDR3 reads TGCAGTGCTAGTAGCGGTGACCTCACAGATACGCAGTATTTT. It encodes CSASSGDLTDTQYF.

CDR3 nucleotides: TGTGCCAGCCTCACGGGGGGTACAGGGGCCAACGTCCTGACTTTC. Amino acids: CASLTGGTGANVLTF. The chain couples TRBV6-6 to TRBJ2-6; 7 bases fit TRBD2. V was clipped by 8 bases and J by 4 bases; unmatched bases: 8. The CDR3 has 15 amino acids. The germline V gene has CDR1 MNHNY and CDR2 SVGAGI (reference sequence).

This clonotype was observed many times. The chain recombines TRBV18 with TRBJ2-1; D may be TRBD1 or TRBD2 (5 bases each). CDR1 and CDR2 (germline): KGHSH, LQKENI. The CDR3 totals 18 residues. V lost 0 bases and J lost 5, with 20 bases in between. The CDR3 DNA reads TGTGCCAGCTCACCACCCATGTGGGGGAGCGAAGGGGACAATGAGCAGTTCTTC. This gives the protein CASSPPMWGSEGDNEQFF.

In its sample, this clonotype was seen many times. The chain joins TRBV29-1 to TRBJ2-3, with D unclear. The CDR3 covers 15 residues. Germline CDR1 reads SQVTM; CDR2 reads ANQGSEA. V lost 7 bases, J lost 1 base, and 18 bases lay in between. The CDR3 nucleotides read TGCAGCGCTGGATATAGAGAGGCAGGCACAGATACGCAGTATTTT. Its translation is CSAGYREAGTDTQYF.

This clonotype is labeled medium-sized. This chain links TRBV7-9 with TRBJ1-1; D is ambiguous. V was clipped by 5 bases and J by 4 bases, with 14 bases between them. Germline lookup yields CDR1 SEHNR and CDR2 FQNEAQ (reference sequence). CDR3 length: 14 residues. Here the CDR3 reads CASSPTSFLTEAFF. CDR3 DNA: TGTGCCAGCAGCCCGACCAGTTTTCTCACTGAAGCTTTCTTT.

This clonotype is classed as medium-sized (0.01 to 0.1%). This chain connects TRBV29-1 to TRBJ2-3; D is unresolved. This CDR3 spans 14 amino acids. The V gene lost 4 bases and the J gene lost 4 bases, with 15 bases spanning the gap. CDR1 is SQVTM and CDR2 is ANQGSEA in the germline V gene. The DNA of the CDR3 is TGCAGCGTTGGTGCACCAGGAGTCCCAGATACGCAGTATTTT. As protein: CSVGAPGVPDTQYF.

This clonotype was observed many times. The chain has TRBV20-1 and TRBJ2-7, with 9 bases lining up with TRBD2. The CDR3 extends over 15 amino acids. Per the germline V gene, CDR1 is DFQATT and CDR2 is SNEGSKA (reference sequence). V gave up 2 bases and J gave up 3 bases; unmatched junction bases: 8. The CDR3 region is CSARPLAGDGYEQYF. The CDR3 DNA reads as TGCAGTGCTAGACCTTTAGCGGGAGACGGCTACGAGCAGTACTTC.

Relative to its sample, this clonotype is medium-sized (0.01 to 0.1%). The gene calls are TRBV29-1 and TRBJ2-2; TRBD1 might be the D (6 bases). V gave up 4 bases and J gave up 3 bases, with 6 bases separating them. CDR1 and CDR2 from the germline V gene are SQVTM and ANQGSEA. This CDR3 is built from 12 residues. The DNA for the CDR3 is TGCAGCGTTGCAGGGGACACCGGGGAGCTGTTTTTT. Protein product: CSVAGDTGELFF.

This clonotype occurred many times. The chain is built from TRBV29-1 and TRBJ2-2; 10 nucleotides match TRBD2. This CDR3 contains 15 residues. The V gene end was trimmed by 6 bases and the J gene end by 5 bases; junction bases not matched to a gene: 9. The V gene's germline CDR1 is SQVTM and CDR2 ANQGSEA. CDR3: CSVTAGGLDTGELFF. CDR3 sequence (DNA): TGCAGCGTCACAGCGGGGGGGCTGGATACCGGGGAGCTGTTTTTT.

This clonotype was recorded many times. CDR3 DNA sequence: TGTGCCAGCAGCTTTTACTTGAACAATGAGCAGTTCTTC. Translation gives CASSFYLNNEQFF. This chain connects TRBV7-3 to TRBJ2-1; D remains unclear. The germline CDR1 and CDR2 sequences are SGHTA and FQGTGA. V was trimmed by 3 bases and J by 5 bases, leaving 8 bases between them. CDR3 length: 13 amino acids.

This clonotype has a count of ten or more. This chain connects TRBV10-3 to TRBJ1-5; D unclear. V lost 3 bases, J lost 11 bases, and 14 bases lay in between. CDR3 size: 13 residues. From germline, CDR1 is ENHRY and CDR2 SYGVKD. The CDR3 loop is CAISDTVSLAQHF. The CDR3 DNA sequence: TGTGCCATCAGTGATACAGTGTCCTTGGCCCAGCATTTT.

Many counts were recorded for this clonotype. V gene TRBV2 combines with J gene TRBJ2-7; D is unresolved. Per the germline V gene, CDR1 is SNHLY and CDR2 is FYNNEI. This CDR3 is built from 11 residues. The germline V and J ends were trimmed by 1 base and 3 bases, with 1 base remaining between them. The CDR3 nucleotides read TGTGCCAGCAGTGAAGACTACGAGCAGTACTTC. This encodes CASSEDYEQYF.